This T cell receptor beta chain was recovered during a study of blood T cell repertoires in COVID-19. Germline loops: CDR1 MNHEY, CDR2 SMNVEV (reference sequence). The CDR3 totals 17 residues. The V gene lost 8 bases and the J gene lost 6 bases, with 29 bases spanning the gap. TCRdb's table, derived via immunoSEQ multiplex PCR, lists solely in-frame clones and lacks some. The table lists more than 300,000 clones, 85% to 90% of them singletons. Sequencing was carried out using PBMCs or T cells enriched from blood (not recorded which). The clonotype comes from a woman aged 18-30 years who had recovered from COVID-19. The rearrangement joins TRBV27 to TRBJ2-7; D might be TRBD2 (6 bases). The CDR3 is CASCMLVPGLSRREQYF. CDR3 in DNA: TGTGCCAGCTGTATGCTAGTGCCGGGACTCTCTCGGCGCGAGCAGTACTTC.